The 17 T cell receptor beta chains in this list originate from one sample, sequenced in a study of siplizumab effects on memory and regulatory T cells. Sequenced by immunoSEQ multiplex PCR; TCRdb stores in-frame clones only, minus some. The sample lists roughly 100,000 clones; roughly 92% were seen once. Sequences were obtained from Tregs sorted from blood. These receptors originate from a human donor in good health.

The rearrangement links TRBV15 to TRBJ2-5; 8 bases agree with TRBD2. There are 15 residues in the CDR3. V shed 3 bases and J 2 bases; nucleotides not matched to a gene: 5. Germline V gene sequence: CDR1 LNHNV, CDR2 YYDKDF (reference sequence). Written as DNA, the CDR3 is TGTGCCACCAGCAGGGGGGCGGGGGGACAAGAGACCCAGTACTTC. Translated, it gives CATSRGAGGQETQYF. Based on the CDR3 plus reference TRBV15 and TRBJ2-5, the full variable domain is DAMVIQNPRYQVTQFGKPVTLSCSQTLNHNVMYWYQQKSSQAPKLLFHYYDKDFNNEADTPDNFQSRRPNTSFCFLDIRSPGLGDTAMYLCATSRGAGGQETQYFGPGTRLLVL.

V gene TRBV6-1 combines with J gene TRBJ1-6; D not resolved. Looked up from germline, CDR1 is MNHNS and CDR2 is SASEGT. Trimming shortened V by 0 bases and J by 6 bases, and 9 bases separated the two germline ends. The CDR3 spans 15 residues. CDR3 sequence (DNA): TGTGCCAGCAGTGAAGCTTTCGGACCTAATTCACCCCTCCACTTT. It specifies CASSEAFGPNSPLHF.

This chain connects TRBV6-1 to TRBJ1-3; possibly TRBD1 for D (5 bases). Trimming shortened V by 6 bases and J by 1 base, and 10 bases separated the two germline ends. Germline CDR1 and CDR2: MNHNS and SASEGT. There are 14 residues in the CDR3. The CDR3 loop is CASRKGFSGNTIYF. CDR3 DNA: TGTGCCAGCAGGAAGGGGTTTTCTGGAAACACCATATATTTT.

The chain is built from TRBV29-1 and TRBJ2-7, with 7 bases lining up with TRBD2. CDR3 size: 13 residues. The germline gives CDR1 SQVTM, CDR2 ANQGSEA. V lost 6 bases, J lost 4 bases, and 9 bases stayed unmatched. CDR3 amino acids: CSVASGRAYEQYF. As DNA, the CDR3 is TGCAGCGTGGCTAGCGGAAGAGCATACGAGCAGTACTTC.

The rearrangement links TRBV5-1 to TRBJ1-2; no clear D. Germline CDR1 SGHRS, CDR2 YFSETQ. Between the trimmed V and J ends, which lost 4 bases and 2 bases, there was a span of 9 bases. The CDR3 totals 13 residues. CDR3 bases: TGCGCCAGCAGCATACAGACAAACTATGGCTACACCTTC. Protein: CASSIQTNYGYTF.

This chain links TRBV10-3 with TRBJ2-2; 10 nucleotides align to TRBD2. CDR3 size: 16 residues. After removal of 6 bases from V and 2 bases from J, the junction contained 6 bases not matched to a gene. Germline CDR1 reads ENHRY; CDR2 reads SYGVKD. CDR3 amino acids: CAIRLTSGANTGELFF. In nucleotides, the CDR3 is TGTGCCATCAGACTTACTAGCGGGGCCAACACCGGGGAGCTGTTTTTT.

V gene TRBV5-1 combines with J gene TRBJ2-2; 7 positions match TRBD2. The CDR3 runs to 16 residues. CDR1 is SGHRS, CDR2 YFSETQ, per germline. The V and J ends lost 4 bases and 2 bases, in that order; junction bases with no gene match: 8. Written as DNA, the CDR3 is TGCGCCAGCAGCATTCTGACTAGCAGAAACACCGGGGAGCTGTTTTTT. Protein: CASSILTSRNTGELFF.

V and J are TRBV30 and TRBJ1-1; D is possibly TRBD1 (5 bases). CDR3 length: 11 residues. Germline values: CDR1 GTSNPN, CDR2 SVGIG (reference sequence). Trimming removed 5 bases from V and 5 bases from J, with 9 bases in between. DNA of the CDR3: TGTGCCTGGGGGAGACAGACTGAAGCTTTCTTT. Encoded protein: CAWGRQTEAFF.

The chain links TRBV18 to TRBJ2-5, with D tentatively TRBD1 (5 bases). Germline loops: CDR1 KGHSH, CDR2 LQKENI. V was clipped by 5 bases and J by 0 bases, with 10 bases between them. The CDR3 is 14 residues long. CDR3 nucleotide sequence: TGTGCCAGCTCAACCCGACAGCACCAAGAGACCCAGTACTTC. The encoded protein is CASSTRQHQETQYF. The variable domain in full, with the rest retrieved from reference TRBV18 and TRBJ2-5, is NAGVMQNPRHLVRRRGQEARLRCSPMKGHSHVYWYRQLPEEGLKFMVYLQKENIIDESGMPKERFSAEFPKEGPSILRIQQVVRGDSAAYFCASSTRQHQETQYFGPGTRLLVL.

The chain recombines TRBV27 with TRBJ1-5; D ambiguous. The CDR3 loop spans 13 amino acids. CDR1 and CDR2 (germline): MNHEY, SMNVEV (reference sequence). V lost 0 bases to trimming and J lost 3 bases, with 3 bases between them. CDR3 sequence: CASSLSTNQPQHF. The CDR3, as DNA: TGTGCCAGCAGTTTATCGACCAATCAGCCCCAGCATTTT.

The chain recombines TRBV6-1 with TRBJ1-2; D is unresolved. The germline V gene encodes CDR1 MNHNS and CDR2 SASEGT. V lost 6 bases, J lost 8 bases, and 13 bases lay in between. This CDR3 region has 12 residues. Here the CDR3 reads CASRIWQSGYTF. The CDR3 region has the DNA TGTGCCAGCAGAATTTGGCAGTCGGGCTACACCTTC.

This clone was seen a single time. V is TRBV6-6 and J is TRBJ2-6; D not certain. V dropped 5 bases and J dropped 8 bases, with 7 bases sitting between them. Germline CDR1 MNHNY, CDR2 SVGAGI (reference sequence). The CDR3 has 12 residues. CDR3 residues: CASSPTSNVLTF. The CDR3 region has the DNA TGTGCCAGCAGTCCTACTTCCAACGTCCTGACTTTC.

The V and J genes are TRBV29-1 and TRBJ1-2; D gene unclear. Germline assignment: CDR1 SQVTM and CDR2 ANQGSEA. CDR3 length: 14 residues. The V end lost 6 bases, the J end lost 0 bases, and 14 bases lay between the germline ends. The CDR3 nucleotides are TGCAGCGTGCTCAAACCACCCCCTAACTATGGCTACACCTTC. Translation gives CSVLKPPPNYGYTF.

V gene TRBV6-5 combines with J gene TRBJ2-7; D remains ambiguous. This CDR3 comprises 13 residues. Per germline, CDR1 MNHEY and CDR2 SVGAGI. The V and J ends lost 6 bases and 0 bases respectively, with 9 bases between them. CDR3 amino acids: CASSLKVSYEQYF. The DNA for the CDR3 is TGTGCCAGCAGCCTGAAGGTCTCCTACGAGCAGTACTTC.

The gene calls are TRBV5-1 and TRBJ2-2; a weak D match, TRBD1 (5 bases). Germline V lookup: CDR1 SGHRS, CDR2 YFSETQ. This CDR3 has 16 amino acids. The ends were cut back, 2 bases at V and 5 bases at J, with 16 bases in the middle. This chain's CDR3 is CASSFLTAYETGELFF. Written as DNA, the CDR3 is TGCGCCAGCAGCTTTTTGACAGCTTATGAGACCGGGGAGCTGTTTTTT.

The rearrangement joins TRBV2 to TRBJ1-2; TRBD1 matches at 8 bases. The V gene's germline CDR1 is SNHLY and CDR2 FYNNEI. The trim removed 4 bases at V and 4 bases at J, leaving 8 bases unmatched. The CDR3 totals 15 residues. The CDR3 protein is CASSAPPGGGYGYTF. Here the CDR3 DNA reads TGTGCCAGCAGTGCCCCGCCAGGGGGCGGCTATGGCTACACCTTC.

This chain connects TRBV5-1 to TRBJ2-2; D is possibly TRBD1 (6 bases). The CDR3 totals 14 residues. V was clipped by 4 bases and J by 6 bases, with 13 bases between them. The germline gives CDR1 SGHRS, CDR2 YFSETQ. CDR3 DNA sequence: TGCGCCAGCAGCGGGGAGCCAGGGGCCGGGGAGCTGTTTTTT. Translating it yields CASSGEPGAGELFF.